This T cell receptor (beta chain) was sequenced during a study of monozygotic twins with inflammatory bowel disease. Per the germline V gene, CDR1 is SQVTM and CDR2 is ANQGSEA. There are 11 residues in the CDR3. TCRdb reprocessed the 5' RACE reads and reports one entry per CDR3 protein, with no DNA. This specimen shows 140,000 to 150,000 distinct CDR3 sequences; the ten leading clones hold 0.95% to 1.5%. The sequenced sample was blood. The genes are TRBV29-1 and TRBJ1-1. The clonotype was recovered from a human donor with ulcerative colitis or Crohn's disease, or a healthy co-twin of an affected twin (not recorded which). The CDR3: CSVERNTEAFF.